Each of the 25 T cell receptor beta chains below was sequenced from the same sample in a study of shared clonotypes between healthy human individuals. CD45RO-negative, CCR7-selected cells formed the naive CD8 fraction, which excluded terminally differentiated effector memory CD45RA+ cells. Using immunoSEQ multiplex PCR, the repertoire was profiled, and TCRdb retains in-frame clones only, with some absent. The profile covers around 2,000,000 clones, with approximately 94% appearing a single time and 1.5% to 2% taken by the ten largest. Material for sequencing was naive CD8+ T cells from PBMCs. These receptors originate from a man aged 18-30 years in good health. Some clones in this sample may be carry-over from other donors' samples.

This chain uses TRBV2 with TRBJ2-7; D is uncertain. This CDR3 is 12 amino acids long. Trimming removed 6 bases from V and 5 bases from J, with 11 bases in between. CDR1 is SNHLY and CDR2 is FYNNEI in the germline V gene. The CDR3 bases are TGTGCCAGCAGCCCGGACCGGAACGAGCAGTACTTC. Translation gives CASSPDRNEQYF. The full variable domain, completed using reference TRBV2 and TRBJ2-7, is EPEVTQTPSHQVTQMGQEVILRCVPISNHLYFYWYRQILGQKVEFLVSFYNNEISEKSEIFDDQFSVERPDGSNFTLKIRSTKLEDSAMYFCASSPDRNEQYFGPGTRLTVT.

The chain has TRBV5-1 and TRBJ2-7; 14 bases align to TRBD2. Trimming at V came to 0 bases and at J to 0 bases, leaving 17 bases not matched to a gene. This CDR3 has 22 residues. Germline CDR1 is SGHRS and CDR2 is YFSETQ. The CDR3 DNA follows: TGCGCCAGCAGCTTGGCCTCCCGGACCCCGGGACTAGCGGGAGTGGGCTCCTACGAGCAGTACTTC. Translating it yields CASSLASRTPGLAGVGSYEQYF.

This rearrangement joins TRBV2 to TRBJ2-2, with 11 positions matching TRBD1. CDR1 and CDR2 from the germline V gene are SNHLY and FYNNEI. V trimming: 7 bases; J trimming: 0 bases; junction bases outside the gene matches: 10. CDR3 length equals 18 residues. This CDR3 is CASILDRGRIANTGELFF. The DNA of the CDR3 is TGTGCCAGCATCCTGGACAGGGGGCGCATAGCGAACACCGGGGAGCTGTTTTTT.

The chain has TRBV19 and TRBJ1-5; D perhaps matches TRBD1 (6 bases). Trimming cost V 5 bases and J 4 bases, with 12 bases left between them. CDR3 size: 14 residues. CDR1 and CDR2 from the germline V gene are LNHDA and SQIVND (reference sequence). CDR3 in amino acids: CASSERTGNQPQHF. The CDR3, as DNA: TGTGCCAGTAGTGAACGCACAGGGAATCAGCCCCAGCATTTT.

A single count supports this clone. This rearrangement joins TRBV12-5 to TRBJ2-1, with a possible D match to TRBD1 (6 bases). Germline V gives CDR1 LGHNT, CDR2 FRNRAP. Deletions cut 6 bases from V and 2 bases from J, with 14 bases between. This CDR3 region has 15 residues. The CDR3 DNA reads as TGTGCTAGTGGGATAGGGACATACCCCTACAATGAGCAGTTCTTC. Translated, it gives CASGIGTYPYNEQFF.

The chain is built from TRBV30 and TRBJ2-1; D tentatively reads TRBD1 or TRBD2 (5 bases each). The CDR3 has 13 amino acids. Germline loops: CDR1 GTSNPN, CDR2 SVGIG (reference sequence). The V end was cut by 7 bases, the J end by 7 bases, with 17 bases between. CDR3 sequence (DNA): TGTGCCTTCTCCGAGGGGTTATGGAATGAGCAGTTCTTC. Translation gives CAFSEGLWNEQFF.

The rearrangement joins TRBV7-9 to TRBJ2-3; perhaps TRBD2 as D (6 bases). The CDR3 covers 18 residues. Germline assignment: CDR1 SEHNR and CDR2 FQNEAQ (reference sequence). Trimming took off 5 bases at V and 8 bases at J, with 29 bases between the two ends. The CDR3 sequence: CASSPDRGPPGVSSTQYF. DNA of the CDR3: TGTGCCAGCAGCCCGGACCGCGGGCCGCCGGGGGTTAGTTCTACGCAGTATTTT. Filled out from reference TRBV7-9 and TRBJ2-3, the complete variable domain reads DTGVSQNPRHKITKRGQNVTFRCDPISEHNRLYWYRQTLGQGPEFLTYFQNEAQLEKSRLLSDRFSAERPKGSFSTLEIQRTEQGDSAMYLCASSPDRGPPGVSSTQYFGPGTRLTVL.

V is TRBV27 and J is TRBJ1-4, with TRBD1 identical over 7 bases. The CDR3 runs to 14 residues. The trim removed 5 bases at V and 8 bases at J, leaving 8 bases unmatched. CDR1 and CDR2 from the germline V gene are MNHEY and SMNVEV (reference sequence). CDR3 DNA sequence: TGTGCCAGCAGTACCCGGACAGGATCGGAAAAACTGTTTTTT. Its protein product is CASSTRTGSEKLFF. Drawing the rest from reference TRBV27 and TRBJ1-4, the complete variable domain is EAQVTQNPRYLITVTGKKLTVTCSQNMNHEYMSWYRQDPGLGLRQIYYSMNVEVTDKGDVPEGYKVSRKEKRNFPLILESPSPNQTSLYFCASSTRTGSEKLFFGSGTQLSVL.

CDR3 in amino acids: CASSEGGYEQYF. Here the CDR3 DNA reads TGTGCCAGCAGCGAGGGGGGATACGAGCAGTACTTC. The genes are TRBV11-3 and TRBJ2-7; D could derive from TRBD1 or TRBD2 (6 bases each). The CDR3 is 12 residues long. CDR1 and CDR2 (germline): SGHNT, YENEEA. V dropped 5 bases and J dropped 4 bases, with 9 bases sitting between them.

The V gene is TRBV19, the J gene TRBJ1-5; maybe TRBD1 (6 bases). CDR1 LNHDA and CDR2 SQIVND come from the germline V gene (reference sequence). This CDR3 spans 17 amino acids. V was shortened by 1 base and J by 2 bases, with 15 bases between the two germline ends. In DNA form, the CDR3 reads TGTGCCAGTAGTATAGCCTTCTACAGGGAGGGCAATCAGCCCCAGCATTTT. Residues: CASSIAFYREGNQPQHF.

With respect to this clone: Different DNA sequences within this sample yield the same CDR3. The rearrangement links TRBV18 to TRBJ2-7; 10 bases line up with TRBD1. Germline V gene data show CDR1 as KGHSH and CDR2 as LQKENI. The CDR3 contains 14 residues. V was pared by 3 bases and J by 4 bases, with 3 bases of the junction left unmatched. The CDR3 here is CASSPDRGPYEQYF. The CDR3 nucleotides are TGTGCCAGCTCACCTGACAGGGGGCCATACGAGCAGTACTTC. Complete variable domain (other parts from reference TRBV18 and TRBJ2-7): NAGVMQNPRHLVRRRGQEARLRCSPMKGHSHVYWYRQLPEEGLKFMVYLQKENIIDESGMPKERFSAEFPKEGPSILRIQQVVRGDSAAYFCASSPDRGPYEQYFGPGTRLTVT.

The chain joins TRBV5-6 to TRBJ1-1; D is perhaps TRBD1 (5 bases). The CDR3 totals 16 residues. Germline V gene data show CDR1 as SGHDT and CDR2 as YYEEEE. The germline V and J ends were trimmed by 1 base and 3 bases, with 16 bases remaining between them. The CDR3 loop reads CASSLLSRGMDTEAFF. The CDR3, as DNA: TGTGCCAGCAGCTTGCTTAGTCGGGGGATGGACACTGAAGCTTTCTTT.

The V gene is TRBV6-5, the J gene TRBJ1-1; unclear D gene. The CDR3 has 11 amino acids. Trimming shortened V by 4 bases and J by 11 bases, and 11 bases separated the two germline ends. Germline loops: CDR1 MNHEY, CDR2 SVGAGI. The CDR3 spells CASSSGGWAFF. CDR3 DNA sequence: TGTGCCAGCAGTTCCGGAGGTTGGGCTTTCTTT.

The chain employs TRBV6-5 and TRBJ1-5; 10 positions agree with TRBD1. Looked up from germline, CDR1 is MNHEY and CDR2 is SVGAGI. The CDR3 runs to 15 residues. The V segment lost 2 bases and the J segment 3 bases; nucleotides outside the gene matches: 1. CDR3 region: CASSYGTGANQPQHF. CDR3 bases: TGTGCCAGCAGTTACGGGACAGGGGCCAATCAGCCCCAGCATTTT.

The rearrangement uses TRBV6-5 and TRBJ2-1, with TRBD2 matching over 9 bases. This CDR3 region has 15 residues. The trim removed 5 bases at V and 2 bases at J, leaving 4 bases unmatched. The germline gives CDR1 MNHEY, CDR2 SVGAGI. CDR3 loop: CASSPGLAAYNEQFF. The CDR3 region has the DNA TGTGCCAGCAGTCCGGGACTAGCTGCCTACAATGAGCAGTTCTTC.

The CDR3 loop reads CASSLVDTGELFF. As DNA, the CDR3 is TGTGCCAGCAGTTTGGTGGACACCGGGGAGCTGTTTTTT. The V and J genes are TRBV28 and TRBJ2-2; no definite D call. The CDR3 length is 13 residues. Per the germline V gene, CDR1 is MDHEN and CDR2 is SYDVKM. The V and J ends lost 3 bases and 3 bases respectively, with 5 bases between them. Full variable domain (outside the CDR3, taken from reference TRBV28 and TRBJ2-2): DVKVTQSSRYLVKRTGEKVFLECVQDMDHENMFWYRQDPGLGLRLIYFSYDVKMKEKGDIPEGYSVSREKKERFSLILESASTNQTSMYLCASSLVDTGELFFGEGSRLTVL.

The rearrangement links TRBV18 to TRBJ2-7; D is uncertain. Germline lookup yields CDR1 KGHSH and CDR2 LQKENI. This CDR3 spans 15 amino acids. V was cut by 1 base and J by 6 bases, with 16 bases left in between. The CDR3 here is CASSPRSRDLGEQYF. The CDR3 DNA reads TGTGCCAGCTCACCACGGTCTAGGGATCTAGGCGAGCAGTACTTC.

The chain recombines TRBV28 with TRBJ2-3, with D hard to call. Germline CDR1 and CDR2: MDHEN and SYDVKM. V lost 6 bases to trimming and J lost 4 bases, with 11 bases between them. The CDR3 has 13 residues. The CDR3 region has the DNA TGTGCCAGCAGCCCTCCGGAAGCAGATACGCAGTATTTT. This codes for CASSPPEADTQYF.

The CDR3 nucleotides are TGTGCCAGCAGCTCGGAATCTGGGACTGAAGCTTTCTTT. Translating it yields CASSSESGTEAFF. The gene calls are TRBV7-8 and TRBJ1-1; no firm D call. This CDR3 region has 13 residues. Trimming left V 4 bases short and J 5 bases short, with 11 bases between. CDR1 and CDR2 from the germline V gene are SGHVS and FQNEAQ.

This chain uses TRBV7-2 with TRBJ2-3; D uncertain. V lost 1 base and J lost 13, with 15 bases in between. The CDR3 loop spans 13 amino acids. The germline V gene has CDR1 SGHTA and CDR2 FQGNSA. CDR3 protein: CASSLVASKDKYF. For the CDR3, the DNA is TGTGCCAGCAGCTTAGTCGCGTCGAAAGATAAGTATTTT.

The V and J genes are TRBV9 and TRBJ1-4; maybe TRBD1 (6 bases). V lost 3 bases and J 3 bases, leaving 12 bases between the germline ends. In germline, CDR1 is SGDLS, CDR2 YYNGEE. CDR3 length: 15 residues. CDR3 protein: CASSEGGLANEKLFF. CDR3 sequence (DNA): TGTGCCAGCAGCGAAGGGGGGCTTGCTAATGAAAAACTGTTTTTT.

The chain links TRBV27 to TRBJ1-5; D might be TRBD1 (5 bases). V lost 5 bases to trimming and J lost 0 bases, with 8 bases between them. Germline V CDR1 and CDR2: MNHEY, SMNVEV (reference sequence). CDR3 length equals 14 residues. The CDR3 DNA is TGTGCCAGCAGTAAGGACAATAGCAATCAGCCCCAGCATTTT. This sequence encodes CASSKDNSNQPQHF.

In regard to this clone: Other nucleotide sequences in the sample specify the same CDR3. The chain uses TRBV5-6 and TRBJ2-7, with 7 bases matching TRBD1. Germline lookup yields CDR1 SGHDT and CDR2 YYEEEE. The CDR3 extends over 14 amino acids. With V trimmed by 4 bases and J by 1 base, 5 bases remained unmatched. CDR3 residues: CASSLGTVSYEQYF. Here the CDR3 DNA reads TGTGCCAGCAGCCTGGGGACAGTTTCCTACGAGCAGTACTTC.

J is TRBJ2-1 and V is TRBV4-2; 7 bases line up with TRBD2. The CDR3 loop spans 20 amino acids. Trimming took 0 bases from V and 0 from J; bases not matched to a gene: 14. The germline CDR1 and CDR2 sequences are LGHNA and YNFKEQ. The CDR3 sequence is CASSQDGLAGLGGSYNEQFF. The CDR3 bases are TGTGCCAGCAGCCAAGATGGGTTAGCGGGTTTAGGAGGCTCCTACAATGAGCAGTTCTTC.

Only a few counts were recorded for this clone. The gene calls are TRBV10-1 and TRBJ1-2; D gene uncertain. The CDR3 has 13 amino acids. The germline V and J ends were trimmed by 3 bases and 2 bases, with 7 bases remaining between them. Germline lookup yields CDR1 WNHNN and CDR2 SYGVQD (reference sequence). As DNA, the CDR3 is TGCGCCAGCAGTGATGGCCAAAACTATGGCTACACCTTC. Residues: CASSDGQNYGYTF.